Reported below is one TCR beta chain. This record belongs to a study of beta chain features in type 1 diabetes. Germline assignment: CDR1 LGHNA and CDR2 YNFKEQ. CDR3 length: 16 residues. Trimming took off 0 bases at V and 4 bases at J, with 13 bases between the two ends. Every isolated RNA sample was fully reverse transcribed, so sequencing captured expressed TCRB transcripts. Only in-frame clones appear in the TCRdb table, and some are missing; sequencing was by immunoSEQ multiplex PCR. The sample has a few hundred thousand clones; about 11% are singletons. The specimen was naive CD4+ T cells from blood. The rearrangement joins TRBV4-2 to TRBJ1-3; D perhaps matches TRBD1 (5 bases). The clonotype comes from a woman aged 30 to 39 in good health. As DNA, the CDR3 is TGTGCCAGCAGCCAAGATGGTAGGGGAATCGGAAACACCATATATTTT. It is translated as CASSQDGRGIGNTIYF.